The table lists the clone carrying this T cell receptor beta chain with a few counts. What it binds is unknown. The data were taken from a study of CD8 T cells in ankylosing spondylitis. Study observations and caveats: There were earlier reports of some motif variants in reactive arthritis synovial fluid and blood. With a CD8+ phenotype, disease-linked clones were relatively rare in peripheral blood. According to the report, clones linked to the disease were significantly enriched in matched synovial fluid samples taken from ankylosing spondylitis patients. A motif in TCR beta, a set of about eight highly homologous variants, appeared characteristic of ankylosing spondylitis blood.

The CDR3 length is 15 residues. With V trimmed by 3 bases and J by 7 bases, 11 bases remained unmatched. Per the germline V gene, CDR1 is MNHNS and CDR2 is SASEGT. Quantitative molecular-barcoded 5'-RACE generated the TCR beta libraries. TCRdb fed the 5' RACE reads into MiXCR, producing one record per CDR3 protein. Seen here are roughly 440,000 distinct CDR3 sequences, roughly 18% observed once, and the top ten hold approximately 1%. Sequences were obtained from blood, either unsorted or a sorted T cell fraction (not recorded which). The rearrangement joins TRBV6-1 to TRBJ1-2, with 7 bases lining up with TRBD1. This TCR was recovered from a male donor with ankylosing spondylitis. The CDR3 nucleotides are TGTGCCAGCAGTGACGAGGGACAGCCAAAGGGTGGCTACACCTTC. This sequence encodes CASSDEGQPKGGYTF.